One and the same sample provided the 2 T cell receptor beta chains below, sequenced in a study of beta chain features in type 1 diabetes. cDNA synthesis used the whole RNA isolate, giving expressed TCRB sequences. TCRdb's table, derived via immunoSEQ multiplex PCR, lists solely in-frame clones and lacks some. The table lists about 930,000 clones, about a sixth of them singletons. The material sequenced was naive CD4+ T cells from blood. The origin of the receptors is a woman under 30 in good health.

This clone was picked up a small number of times. The same CDR3 arises from other DNA sequences in this sample as well. The chain couples TRBV9 to TRBJ2-1, with TRBD2 as a possible D gene (5 bases). In germline, CDR1 is SGDLS, CDR2 YYNGEE. CDR3 length equals 15 residues. The V end lost 0 bases, the J end lost 0 bases, and 7 bases lay between the germline ends. CDR3 DNA: TGTGCCAGCAGCGTAGCCGCGGGCTCCTACAATGAGCAGTTCTTC. It specifies CASSVAAGSYNEQFF.

The chain recombines TRBV7-6 with TRBJ2-6; D might be TRBD2 (7 bases). V dropped 1 base and J dropped 0 bases, with 13 bases sitting between them. CDR3 length: 18 amino acids. Germline V CDR1 and CDR2: SGHVS, FNYEAQ. CDR3 coding DNA: TGTGCCAGCAGCTTAGTCGGGGGGCTCGGCTCTGGGGCCAACGTCCTGACTTTC. This sequence encodes CASSLVGGLGSGANVLTF.